This T cell receptor beta chain was identified in a study of CD8 T cells in ankylosing spondylitis. Study results and limitations: A motif in TCR beta, a set of 8 or 9 highly homologous variants, appeared characteristic of ankylosing spondylitis blood. In reactive arthritis synovial fluid and blood, some motif variants had been reported before. Significantly higher representation of disease-linked clones was reported for matched ankylosing spondylitis synovial fluid.

Each CDR3 protein gets one entry after TCRdb re-called the 5' RACE reads with MiXCR. The table includes some 800,000 distinct CDR3 sequences, approximately 10% detected once. There are a few counts of this clonotype. Its antigen is unidentified. The clonotype was recovered from a male donor with ankylosing spondylitis. Sequencing used blood, either unsorted or a sorted T cell fraction (not recorded which).

The CDR3 loop is CASSQGPARGTDTQYF. The DNA for the CDR3 is TGCGCCAGCAGCCAAGGCCCAGCGAGGGGCACAGATACGCAGTATTTT. The chain couples TRBV4-3 to TRBJ2-3; a possible D gene is TRBD2 (5 bases). The germline CDR1 and CDR2 sequences are LGHNA and YSLEER. The CDR3 sequence is 16 residues long. V lost 1 base and J lost 1, with 12 bases in between.